A selection of T cell receptor beta chains follows, all from one sample in a study of neurological immune-mediated disorders. MiXCR was run by TCRdb on the 5' RACE reads, yielding one entry per CDR3 protein. The data contain under 60,000 distinct CDR3 sequences, about 26% of them singletons. The sequencing sample was made of PBMCs. These receptors were taken from an older woman in good health. The CDR3 runs from the conserved cysteine through the conserved F or W. A D gene is named only where the DNA matches it firmly. Size values are once, few and many counts, or a class for expanded clones, and some rows have none.

j_call	clone_size	d_call	v_call	cdr3_nt	cdr3_aa
TRBJ2-4	few	.	TRBV28	TGTGCCAGCAGAGACCTGGGGTTAGCCAAAAACATTCAGTACTTC	CASRDLGLAKNIQYF
TRBJ2-1	many	.	TRBV20-1	TGCAGTGCTCCCCCGAGGACTGCCAATGAGCAGTTCTTC	CSAPPRTANEQFF
TRBJ2-2	.	TRBD2	TRBV5-1	TGCGCCAGCAGCTTTCGGCAGGGAGGGGCCGGGGAGCTGTTTTTT	CASSFRQGGAGELFF
TRBJ1-1	few	.	TRBV7-2	TGTGCCAGCAGCTTACTCCTGATGAACACTGAAGCTTTCTTT	CASSLLLMNTEAFF
TRBJ2-1	few	.	TRBV29-1	TGCAGCGTTGTTGGAGCGGTGGAATACAATGAGCAGTTCTTC	CSVVGAVEYNEQFF
TRBJ2-5	.	TRBD2	TRBV7-9	TGTGCCAGCAGCTTAGGGCCGGGACTAGCGACGCTTTACTTC	CASSLGPGLATLYF
TRBJ2-4	many	.	TRBV12-3/TRBV12-4	TGTGCCAGCAGCCCACCGGCCCTCAGGCCGTACTTC	CASSPPALRPYF
TRBJ2-3	many	.	TRBV5-6	TGTGCCACCCGATGGTTGGGCACAGATACGCAGTATTTT	CATRWLGTDTQYF
TRBJ2-7	many	.	TRBV20-1	TGCAGTGCTAGAGGCCCGGGGAGAGGCGAGCAGTACTTC	CSARGPGRGEQYF
TRBJ2-7	many	.	TRBV12-3/TRBV12-4	TGTGCCAGCAGTGGCGGTGGTCCCTTGGAGCAGTACTTC	CASSGGGPLEQYF
TRBJ1-2	many	.	TRBV5-1	TGCGCCAGCAGCTTGATCGATCCAGGGGCCTATGGCTACACCTTC	CASSLIDPGAYGYTF
TRBJ1-5	once	TRBD1	TRBV10-3	TGTGCCACCAGGGGGGAAATGGGTAATCAGCCCCAGCATTTT	CATRGEMGNQPQHF
TRBJ1-5	.	TRBD1	TRBV27	TGTGCCAGCAGTTTACAGACAGGGGGAAATCAGCCCCAGCATTTT	CASSLQTGGNQPQHF
TRBJ1-6	.	TRBD1	TRBV5-1	TGCGCCAGCAGCCCCAGACAGGGTAATTCACCCCTCCACTTT	CASSPRQGNSPLHF
TRBJ2-3	many	.	TRBV12-3/TRBV12-4	TGTGCCAGCAGTCTCGCCGAGGGCCGTGGGCCAGATACGCAGTATTTT	CASSLAEGRGPDTQYF
TRBJ2-5	many	TRBD2	TRBV20-1	TGCAGTGCTAGAGGGGTAGCGGGAGGGCAAGAGACCCAGTACTTC	CSARGVAGGQETQYF
TRBJ1-2	many	.	TRBV5-1	TGCGCCAGCAGCTTGGCGGCAGCTAACTATGGCTACACCTTC	CASSLAAANYGYTF
TRBJ1-6	medium-sized	.	TRBV20-1	TGCAGTGCTAGACTAGGCTCCTATAATTCACCCCTCCACTTT	CSARLGSYNSPLHF
TRBJ2-2	many	TRBD2	TRBV5-1	TGCGCCAGCAGGGCCGGGACTAGCGGAGCTGGGGAGCTGTTTTTT	CASRAGTSGAGELFF
TRBJ2-2	many	TRBD2	TRBV20-1	TGCAGTGCTAGAGATCGGGGAGGGCCGCACGGGGAGCTGTTTTTT	CSARDRGGPHGELFF
TRBJ2-7	many	TRBD1	TRBV7-8	TGTGCCAGCAGCTTAGCCCCCCAGACAGGGGGCGGGGGCGAGCAGTACTTC	CASSLAPQTGGGGEQYF
TRBJ2-3	.	TRBD2	TRBV20-1	TGCAGTGCTCCACGACTAGCGGGGACAGATACGCAGTATTTT	CSAPRLAGTDTQYF
TRBJ2-2	many	.	TRBV12-3/TRBV12-4	TGTGCCAGCAGTTTAGCGGGAGCGAACACCGGGGAGCTGTTTTTT	CASSLAGANTGELFF